This record concerns one T cell receptor beta chain sequence. Its antigen is currently not known. Sequencing used an Illumina HiSeq 2000. TCR beta cDNA libraries were made by 5'RACE template switching that added a universal primer site and unique molecular identifiers. Synthesis of cDNA was primed from the TCR beta constant segment and was followed by two consecutive PCR amplification steps. On the study's bioinformatics: MIGEC was used to demultiplex reads and group reads by UMI, and MiTCR was used to assemble and quantify clonotypes. To exclude erroneous sequences, any TCR cDNA sequence not supported by at least two reads was discarded. The tcR package was used for downstream repertoire analysis, and clonotypes were matched across fractions by CDR3 nucleotide sequence plus V segment. VDJmatch was used to annotate antigen specificity against VDJdb, with one amino acid substitution allowed in CDR3. The reads were reprocessed in TCRdb, with one entry per CDR3 protein sequence and no accompanying DNA. TCRdb assigned the V and J calls; the authors' analysis was not used. The table for this sample records about 150,000 distinct CDR3 sequences. Jointly, the top ten make up around a third of the sample.

This sample is drawn from a study of T cells expressing NK-cell markers (dated by TCRdb to 2020 to 2022). Context from the whole study: About 8 donors provided sorted CD3+CD56+NKG2C+, CD3+CD56+NKG2C- and CD3+CD56-NKG2C+ T-cell subsets, whose TCR beta-chain repertoires were profiled. Seven of the eight sequenced donors were HCMV-seropositive and one was HCMV-seronegative. The study sequenced eight donors, all healthy volunteers chosen at random: three men and five women. Sequencing of the libraries produced 2 x 150 bp reads on Illumina HiSeq 2000/2500, MiSeq or NextSeq. The paper's findings and limits, for the study overall: Whether the expanded NKG2C-expressing T cell clones were specific for HCMV antigens was left unclear. In a handful of donors, the dominant CD3+CD56+NKG2C+ clonotypes were found to rank among the top 10 CD8+ clonotypes and to make up about 1.0-7.5% of CD8+ T cells. Those dominant clonotypes were again the most abundant among CD3+CD56-NKG2C+ cells in four donors, at 28.3-60.1%.

Including the terminal cysteine and phenylalanine, the CDR3 comprises 12 residues. The DNA sequence is not available. From a lookup of the germline V gene, CDR1 and CDR2 are MGHRA and YSYEKL. To determine HCMV serostatus, a commercial ELISA kit was used to detect HCMV-specific IgG in serum. Ficoll density gradient centrifugation was used to isolate peripheral blood mononuclear cells from blood. The sequence is built from TRBV4-1 and TRBJ2-1; the D gene TCRdb calls, TRBD2, cannot be checked with no DNA. This clonotype originated in a woman aged 45-65 years in good health. Donor details come from another sample of the same person, matched by shared clones. Sequencing used blood T cells: a sorted CD56 or NKG2C T cell subset, CD4+ or CD8+ T cells, or bulk PBMC T cells (not recorded which). This receptor carries the CDR3 CASSGGPYEQFF.